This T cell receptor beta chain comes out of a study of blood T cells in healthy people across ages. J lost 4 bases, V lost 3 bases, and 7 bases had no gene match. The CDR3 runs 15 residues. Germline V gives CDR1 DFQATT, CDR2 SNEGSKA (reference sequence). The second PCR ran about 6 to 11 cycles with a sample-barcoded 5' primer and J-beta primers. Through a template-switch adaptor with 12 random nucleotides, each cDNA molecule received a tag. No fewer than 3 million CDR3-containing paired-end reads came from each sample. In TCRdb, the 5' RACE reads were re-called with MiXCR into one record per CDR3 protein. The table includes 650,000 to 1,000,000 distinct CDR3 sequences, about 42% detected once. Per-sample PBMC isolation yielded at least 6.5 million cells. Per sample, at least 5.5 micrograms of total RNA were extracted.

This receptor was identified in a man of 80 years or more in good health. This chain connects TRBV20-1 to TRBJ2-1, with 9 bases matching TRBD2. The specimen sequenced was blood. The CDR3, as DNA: TGCAGTGCTAGCGAGCCTAGCGGGGATTACAATGAGCAGTTCTTC. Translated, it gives CSASEPSGDYNEQFF.